The 16 T cell receptor beta chains below come from one sample, sequenced in a study of cytomegalovirus exposure and HLA in healthy donors. Use of 60 Vbeta and 13 Jbeta primers characterized the PCR. Sequencing used immunoSEQ multiplex PCR; TCRdb keeps in-frame clones, though not all of them. The table includes some 150,000 clones, roughly 80% detected once. The sequenced material came from PBMCs. The receptors derive from a man aged 35 to 55 in good health and CMV-seronegative.

The genes are TRBV6-4 and TRBJ2-7, with 12 nucleotides matching TRBD2. From germline, CDR1 is MRHNA and CDR2 SNTAGT. This CDR3 comprises 18 residues. V shed 6 bases and J 3 bases; nucleotides not matched to a gene: 15. The CDR3 DNA is TGTGCCAGCAGAGGAGCGCTAGCGGGGGGGCCGGACCACTACGAGCAGTACTTC. Its protein is CASRGALAGGPDHYEQYF.

V and J are TRBV19 and TRBJ2-7; D may be TRBD1 (6 bases). There are 13 residues in the CDR3. Trimming pared 9 bases from V and 7 bases from J, leaving 19 bases between. Germline V gives CDR1 LNHDA, CDR2 SQIVND (reference sequence). CDR3 nucleotides: TGTGCCAGCCAATCGTCAGGGGTCGGGGAGCAGTACTTC. Translating it yields CASQSSGVGEQYF.

V usage is TRBV9 and J usage is TRBJ2-2, with 8 bases identical to TRBD2. The CDR3 is made up of 15 amino acids. Trimming took 0 bases from V and 6 from J; bases not matched to a gene: 4. Looked up from germline, CDR1 is SGDLS and CDR2 is YYNGEE. CDR3 region: CASSVGSGGAGELFF. DNA for the CDR3: TGTGCCAGCAGCGTAGGAAGCGGGGGTGCCGGGGAGCTGTTTTTT. Drawing the rest from reference TRBV9 and TRBJ2-2, the complete variable domain is DSGVTQTPKHLITATGQRVTLRCSPRSGDLSVYWYQQSLDQGLQFLIQYYNGEERAKGNILERFSAQQFPDLHSELNLSSLELGDSALYFCASSVGSGGAGELFFGEGSRLTVL.

The J gene is TRBJ1-4, the V gene TRBV15, with a possible D match to TRBD1 (5 bases). The V end was cut by 5 bases, the J end by 0 bases, with 10 bases between. This CDR3 contains 15 residues. Germline CDR1 and CDR2: LNHNV and YYDKDF (reference sequence). The CDR3 nucleotides are TGTGCCACCAGCCCGGGGGGATCAACTAATGAAAAACTGTTTTTT. Its protein is CATSPGGSTNEKLFF.

The rearrangement uses TRBV2 and TRBJ2-5, with D maybe TRBD2 (6 bases). The CDR3 runs to 13 residues. The V end lost 7 bases, the J end lost 5 bases, and 14 bases lay between the germline ends. Germline-derived CDR1 and CDR2 are SNHLY and FYNNEI. CDR3 in amino acids: CASMKGRDETQYF. CDR3 nucleotide sequence: TGTGCCAGCATGAAGGGGCGGGATGAGACCCAGTACTTC. The whole variable domain, filled in from reference TRBV2 and TRBJ2-5, reads EPEVTQTPSHQVTQMGQEVILRCVPISNHLYFYWYRQILGQKVEFLVSFYNNEISEKSEIFDDQFSVERPDGSNFTLKIRSTKLEDSAMYFCASMKGRDETQYFGPGTRLLVL.

The rearrangement joins TRBV7-8 to TRBJ2-3; TRBD1 might be the D (7 bases). This CDR3 is 16 amino acids long. The germline V gene encodes CDR1 SGHVS and CDR2 FQNEAQ. With 5 bases removed from V and 7 bases from J, the gap between germline ends came to 22 bases. CDR3 region: CASSTGDRVAANTQYF. DNA for the CDR3: TGTGCCAGCAGCACGGGAGACAGGGTGGCGGCTAATACGCAGTATTTT.

This clone was counted only a few times. The chain recombines TRBV10-2 with TRBJ2-5; 9 nucleotides line up with TRBD1. Germline assignment: CDR1 WSHSY and CDR2 SAAADI. The V and J ends lost 6 bases and 5 bases, in that order; junction bases with no gene match: 4. The length of the CDR3 is 13 residues. The CDR3 DNA follows: TGCGCCAGCAGACTGACAGGGGGTGAGACCCAGTACTTC. Translating it yields CASRLTGGETQYF.

The V and J genes are TRBV30 and TRBJ1-1; TRBD1 matches 7 bases. After removal of 1 base from V and 6 bases from J, the junction contained 11 bases not matched to a gene. The CDR3 has 15 amino acids. From germline, CDR1 is GTSNPN and CDR2 SVGIG (reference sequence). The CDR3 DNA is TGTGCCTGGAGTGACGACAGGGTGAACTTCTCTGAAGCTTTCTTT. Its protein product is CAWSDDRVNFSEAFF. Looking up the rest from reference TRBV30 and TRBJ1-1 gives the full variable domain: SQTIHQWPATLVQPVGSPLSLECTVEGTSNPNLYWYRQAAGRGLQLLFYSVGIGQISSEVPQNLSASRPQDRQFILSSKKLLLSDSGFYLCAWSDDRVNFSEAFFGQGTRLTVV.

This chain joins TRBV7-2 and TRBJ2-1; 7 nucleotides match TRBD1. Germline CDR1 reads SGHTA; CDR2 reads FQGNSA. The V segment lost 5 bases and the J segment 7 bases; nucleotides outside the gene matches: 8. The CDR3 sequence is 14 residues long. DNA for the CDR3: TGTGCCAGCAGCCCCCCCGGGACAGCGAATGAGCAGTTCTTC. Encoded protein: CASSPPGTANEQFF.

The gene calls are TRBV2 and TRBJ2-1; 9 bases line up with TRBD1. The CDR3 extends over 14 amino acids. J gave up 8 bases and V 3 bases, and 5 bases lay outside the gene matches. Germline CDR1 and CDR2: SNHLY and FYNNEI. CDR3 loop: CASSDMGQGYEQFF. The CDR3 bases are TGTGCCAGCAGTGATATGGGACAGGGCTATGAGCAGTTCTTC.

V and J are TRBV30 and TRBJ2-3, with a possible D match to TRBD2 (6 bases). There are 12 residues in the CDR3. Germline V lookup: CDR1 GTSNPN, CDR2 SVGIG (reference sequence). The germline V and J ends were trimmed by 4 bases and 6 bases, with 11 bases remaining between them. The CDR3 bases are TGTGCCTGGATCTGGAGGGCGGATACGCAGTATTTT. Its translation is CAWIWRADTQYF. The full variable domain, completed using reference TRBV30 and TRBJ2-3, is SQTIHQWPATLVQPVGSPLSLECTVEGTSNPNLYWYRQAAGRGLQLLFYSVGIGQISSEVPQNLSASRPQDRQFILSSKKLLLSDSGFYLCAWIWRADTQYFGPGTRLTVL.

Concerning this clone itself: The identical CDR3 is also encoded by other nucleotide sequences in the sample. The chain couples TRBV9 to TRBJ1-4, with TRBD1 matching over 7 bases. With 3 bases clipped from V and 3 bases from J, the junction kept 2 bases outside the gene matches. CDR3 length equals 14 residues. Per the germline V gene, CDR1 is SGDLS and CDR2 is YYNGEE. The CDR3 nucleotides are TGTGCCAGCAGCGCCAGGGGGTCTAATGAAAAACTGTTTTTT. It codes for CASSARGSNEKLFF.

Comment on this clone: Relative to the germline gene, one junction end is altered; a read error may explain this. V usage is TRBV4-2 and J usage is TRBJ2-2, with TRBD2 as a possible D gene (5 bases). The CDR3 extends over 14 amino acids. The V gene's germline CDR1 is LGHNA and CDR2 YNFKEQ. This chain's CDR3 is CASSQDSSPGELFF. The DNA of the CDR3 is TGTGCCAGCAGCCAAGATAGTAGTCCCGGGGAGCTATTTTTT.

The genes are TRBV6-5 and TRBJ2-7; possible D gene TRBD1, 5 bases. Germline CDR1 reads MNHEY; CDR2 reads SVGAGI. V dropped 2 bases and J dropped 0 bases, with 11 bases sitting between them. There are 15 residues in the CDR3. The CDR3: CASSYGAETSYEQYF. The CDR3 region has the DNA TGTGCCAGCAGTTACGGGGCGGAGACCTCCTACGAGCAGTACTTC.

The V call is TRBV7-2, the J call TRBJ2-1; 11 bases agree with TRBD2. J was trimmed by 5 bases and V by 3 bases; bases with no gene match: 3. This CDR3 region has 15 residues. The germline gives CDR1 SGHTA, CDR2 FQGNSA. The CDR3 loop is CASSLTSGNHNEQFF. The CDR3 region has the DNA TGTGCCAGCAGCTTGACTAGCGGGAACCACAATGAGCAGTTCTTC.

For the CDR3, the DNA is TGTGCCAGCTCAAGGGAGTCAGGCGCCACCATATATTTT. Translated: CASSRESGATIYF. V and J are TRBV10-3 and TRBJ1-3; no definite D call. The CDR3 sequence is 13 residues long. CDR1 and CDR2 (germline): ENHRY, SYGVKD. V was clipped by 10 bases and J by 9 bases, with 19 bases between them.